A selection of T cell receptor beta chains follows, all from one sample in a study of blood T cells in healthy people across ages. MiXCR, applied by TCRdb to the 5' RACE reads, yields one record per CDR3 protein. The sample shows more than 1,000,000 distinct CDR3 sequences, under 30% of them seen only once. This same sample was also taken into another study, of T cells of mothers and their children.

The sequenced material came from blood. The receptors were sampled from a girl aged 2 to 9 in good health. Both conserved end residues are part of each CDR3. A D gene is named only where the DNA matches it firmly. Part of the rows lack a size; the others show once, few, many or a class for expanded clones.

CDR3aa	CDR3nt	abundance	d_gene	v_gene	j_gene
CASSQAANQPQHF	TGTGCCAGCAGCCAAGCAGCTAATCAGCCCCAGCATTTT	NA	NA	TRBV11-2	TRBJ1-5
CASSYGSERGIFYEQYF	TGTGCCAGCAGTTATGGCTCTGAGCGGGGCATTTTCTACGAGCAGTACTTC	few	TRBD2	TRBV6-2/TRBV6-3	TRBJ2-7
CATSPTLGLNQETQYF	TGTGCCACCAGCCCAACCCTAGGACTTAACCAAGAGACCCAGTACTTC	few	NA	TRBV15	TRBJ2-5
CASSERGTVTDTQYF	TGTGCCAGCAGTGAGCGGGGGACGGTGACAGATACGCAGTATTTT	NA	TRBD2	TRBV2	TRBJ2-3
CASGPGRWDSSYEQYF	TGTGCCAGCGGCCCAGGGAGGTGGGACAGCTCCTACGAGCAGTACTTC	NA	NA	TRBV7-2	TRBJ2-7
CASRLTSFRDYNEQFF	TGTGCCAGCAGGCTTACTAGCTTTAGGGACTACAATGAGCAGTTCTTC	NA	NA	TRBV12-3/TRBV12-4	TRBJ2-1
CASAGGGGPDTQYF	TGCGCCAGCGCAGGAGGGGGCGGTCCAGATACGCAGTATTTT	NA	NA	TRBV5-1	TRBJ2-3
CATGKKAWDNEQFF	TGTGCCACCGGAAAAAAGGCTTGGGACAATGAGCAGTTCTTC	few	NA	TRBV24-1	TRBJ2-1
CASSSNNSPLHF	TGTGCCAGCAGCTCCAACAATTCACCCCTCCACTTT	NA	NA	TRBV7-6	TRBJ1-6
CASSAPTVEQFF	TGCGCCAGCAGCGCACCCACAGTTGAGCAGTTCTTC	few	NA	TRBV5-1	TRBJ2-1
CASSLRPQHF	TGTGCCAGCAGTTTACGCCCCCAGCATTTT	few	NA	TRBV28	TRBJ1-5
CASLRDGYNEQFF	TGTGCCAGTTTAAGAGACGGGTACAATGAGCAGTTCTTC	few	NA	TRBV4-2	TRBJ2-1
CSARDKDWKETQYF	TGCAGTGCTAGAGATAAGGACTGGAAAGAGACCCAGTACTTC	NA	NA	TRBV20-1	TRBJ2-5
CASRRGGNEQFF	TGTGCCAGCCGTCGGGGGGGCAATGAGCAGTTCTTC	few	TRBD2	TRBV6-4	TRBJ2-1
CASSLGSGGSGCTF	TGTGCCAGCAGCTTGGGGTCGGGGGGTAGTGGCTGCACCTTC	NA	NA	TRBV5-4	TRBJ1-2
CASSLRDGRAGTQYF	TGCGCCAGCAGCTTGAGGGACGGGAGGGCCGGGACCCAGTACTTC	NA	TRBD2	TRBV5-1	TRBJ2-5
CASSQAGHSSGNTIYF	TGCGCCAGCAGTCAGGCCGGGCACAGCTCTGGAAACACCATATATTTT	few	NA	TRBV4-1	TRBJ1-3
CASSTLAESTYEQYF	TGTGCCAGCAGCACCCTAGCGGAGTCGACCTACGAGCAGTACTTC	few	TRBD2	TRBV6-5	TRBJ2-7
CSVGNTANYGYTF	TGCAGCGTTGGGAACACAGCTAACTATGGCTACACCTTC	NA	NA	TRBV29-1	TRBJ1-2